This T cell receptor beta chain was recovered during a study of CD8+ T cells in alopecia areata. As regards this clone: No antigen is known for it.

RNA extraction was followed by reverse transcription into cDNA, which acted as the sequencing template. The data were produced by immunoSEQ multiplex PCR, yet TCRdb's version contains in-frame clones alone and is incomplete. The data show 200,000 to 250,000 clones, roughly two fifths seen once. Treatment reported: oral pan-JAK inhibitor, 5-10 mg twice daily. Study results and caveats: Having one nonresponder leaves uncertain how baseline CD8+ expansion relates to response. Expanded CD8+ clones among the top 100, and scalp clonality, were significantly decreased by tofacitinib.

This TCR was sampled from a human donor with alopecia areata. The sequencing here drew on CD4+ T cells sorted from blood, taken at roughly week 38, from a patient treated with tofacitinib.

The CDR3: CASRTERSPLRYTF. For the CDR3, the DNA is TGTGCCAGCAGGACAGAGAGGTCCCCACTACGCTACACCTTC. The chain joins TRBV6-5 to TRBJ1-2; D may be TRBD1 (5 bases). CDR1 is MNHEY, CDR2 SVGAGI, per germline. Trimming shortened V by 6 bases and J by 9 bases, and 20 bases separated the two germline ends. The CDR3 runs 14 residues.